The entry below gives a single TCR beta chain sequence along with its context. MiXCR was run by TCRdb on the RT-PCR reads, yielding one entry per CDR3 protein. This sample carries roughly 880,000 distinct CDR3 sequences, more than 15% of them seen once, and the ten largest clones take around 6%. Deletions cut 6 bases from V and 4 bases from J, with 9 bases between. The CDR3 extends over 12 amino acids. The data were taken from a study of patients and donors after allogeneic stem cell transplantation. The origin of this receptor is a human donor who was either an allogeneic HSCT recipient or a stem cell or donor lymphocyte infusion donor (not recorded which). It is not recorded whose cells these are; they may come from a transplant donor. The chain recombines TRBV12-3 or TRBV12-4 with TRBJ1-2, with D uncertain. The sequenced sample consisted of blood, either unsorted or a sorted T cell fraction (not recorded which). CDR3 in amino acids: CASSPLGYGYTF. DNA for the CDR3: TGTGCCAGCAGCCCGCTGGGCTATGGCTACACCTTC.